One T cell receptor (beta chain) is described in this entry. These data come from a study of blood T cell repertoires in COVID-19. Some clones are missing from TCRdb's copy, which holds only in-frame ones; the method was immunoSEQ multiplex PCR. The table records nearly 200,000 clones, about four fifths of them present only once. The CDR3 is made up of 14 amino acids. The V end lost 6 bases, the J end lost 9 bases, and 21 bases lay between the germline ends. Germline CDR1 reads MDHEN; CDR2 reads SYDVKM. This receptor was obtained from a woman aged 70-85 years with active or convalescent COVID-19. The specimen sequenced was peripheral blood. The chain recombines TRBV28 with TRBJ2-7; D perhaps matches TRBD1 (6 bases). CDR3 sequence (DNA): TGTGCCAGCAGCCTCATACAGGGTAGGAGTGCGCAGTACTTC. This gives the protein CASSLIQGRSAQYF. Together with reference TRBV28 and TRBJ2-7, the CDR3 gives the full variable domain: DVKVTQSSRYLVKRTGEKVFLECVQDMDHENMFWYRQDPGLGLRLIYFSYDVKMKEKGDIPEGYSVSREKKERFSLILESASTNQTSMYLCASSLIQGRSAQYFGPGTRLTVT.